Detailed here is one TCR beta chain. TCRdb analysed the 5' RACE reads with MiXCR anew, one entry per CDR3 protein. The sample has a few hundred thousand distinct CDR3 sequences; 18% are singletons. This CDR3 spans 15 amino acids. CDR1 and CDR2 from the germline V gene are DFQATT and SNEGSKA (reference sequence). Trimming removed 0 bases at V and 7 bases at J, with 16 bases between. This entry comes from a study of CD8 T cells in ankylosing spondylitis. The chain uses TRBV20-1 and TRBJ2-1; maybe TRBD2 (6 bases). The clonotype was recovered from a male donor with ankylosing spondylitis or in good health (not recorded which). Sequenced: blood, either unsorted or a sorted T cell fraction (not recorded which). The CDR3 is CSARDFSGGWNEQFF. CDR3 DNA sequence: TGCAGTGCTAGAGATTTTAGCGGCGGTTGGAATGAGCAGTTCTTC.